This is a list of T cell receptor beta chains from one sample in a study of vaccination and CD4 T cells after COVID-19. TCRdb used MiXCR to reprocess the PCR reads, holding one entry per CDR3 protein. The sample has 17,000 or so distinct CDR3 sequences; 23% are singletons. These TCRs' antigens remain unknown. Material for sequencing was cultured CD4+ T cells from blood. Source of these receptors: a human donor with COVID-19. The CDR3 runs from the conserved cysteine through the conserved F or W. The order of the fields is V gene, J gene, D gene, clone size, CDR3 protein, CDR3 DNA. D genes are given only for firm matches. The size of a clone is reported for some rows only, either as once, few or many, or as a class for expanded clones.

v_gene: TRBV19
j_gene: TRBJ2-7
d_gene: TRBD1
abundance: -
CDR3aa: CASSMDGTGAYEQYF
CDR3nt: TGTGCCAGTAGTATGGATGGGACAGGGGCCTACGAGCAGTACTTC

v_gene: TRBV6-2/TRBV6-3
j_gene: TRBJ2-2
d_gene: -
abundance: -
CDR3aa: CASRPQGRGGTGELFF
CDR3nt: TGTGCCAGCAGACCACAAGGCAGGGGTGGGACCGGGGAGCTGTTTTTT

v_gene: TRBV11-2
j_gene: TRBJ1-2
d_gene: TRBD1
abundance: -
CDR3aa: CASSQDFGDRGRTANYGYTF
CDR3nt: TGTGCCAGCAGCCAAGATTTCGGGGACAGGGGAAGAACGGCTAACTATGGCTACACCTTC

v_gene: TRBV28
j_gene: TRBJ1-5
d_gene: TRBD1
abundance: -
CDR3aa: CASTSPGQGTIQPQHF
CDR3nt: TGTGCCAGCACCTCACCGGGACAGGGGACTATCCAGCCCCAGCATTTT

v_gene: TRBV20-1
j_gene: TRBJ1-5
d_gene: -
abundance: few
CDR3aa: CSASSLTVKNQPQHF
CDR3nt: TGCAGTGCTAGTTCTCTGACAGTAAAAAATCAGCCCCAGCATTTT

v_gene: TRBV7-6
j_gene: TRBJ2-3
d_gene: TRBD2
abundance: few
CDR3aa: CASSPTAGGPIDTQYF
CDR3nt: TGTGCCAGCAGCCCGACGGCGGGGGGGCCAATAGATACGCAGTATTTT

v_gene: TRBV6-1
j_gene: TRBJ2-7
d_gene: TRBD1
abundance: few
CDR3aa: CASRKTGGYEQYF
CDR3nt: TGTGCCAGCAGAAAGACAGGGGGCTACGAGCAGTACTTC

v_gene: TRBV6-1
j_gene: TRBJ1-5
d_gene: -
abundance: few
CDR3aa: CASRQGNSNQPQHF
CDR3nt: TGTGCCAGCCGCCAGGGAAATAGCAATCAGCCCCAGCATTTT

v_gene: TRBV4-2
j_gene: TRBJ2-3
d_gene: -
abundance: -
CDR3aa: CASSQDLNTDTQYF
CDR3nt: TGTGCCAGCAGCCAAGACCTGAACACAGATACGCAGTATTTT

v_gene: TRBV5-1
j_gene: TRBJ1-6
d_gene: -
abundance: -
CDR3aa: CASSTGPGNDSPLHF
CDR3nt: TGCGCCAGCAGCACCGGACCCGGGAACGACTCACCCCTCCACTTT

v_gene: TRBV5-4
j_gene: TRBJ2-3
d_gene: -
abundance: -
CDR3aa: CASKRDTQYF
CDR3nt: TGTGCCTCCAAGCGGGATACGCAGTATTTT

v_gene: TRBV6-1
j_gene: TRBJ1-3
d_gene: TRBD1
abundance: few
CDR3aa: CASSGAGGTGNTIYF
CDR3nt: TGTGCCAGCAGTGGGGCAGGGGGCACTGGAAACACCATATATTTT

v_gene: TRBV6-5
j_gene: TRBJ1-1
d_gene: -
abundance: medium-sized
CDR3aa: CASSYSSTEAFF
CDR3nt: TGTGCCAGCAGTTACTCGAGCACTGAAGCTTTCTTT

v_gene: TRBV2
j_gene: TRBJ2-7
d_gene: -
abundance: -
CDR3aa: CASSGGALYEQYF
CDR3nt: TGTGCCAGCAGTGGGGGCGCCCTCTACGAGCAGTACTTC

v_gene: TRBV10-2
j_gene: TRBJ1-1
d_gene: -
abundance: few
CDR3aa: CASTWDQGTEAFF
CDR3nt: TGCGCCAGCACCTGGGACCAAGGCACTGAAGCTTTCTTT

v_gene: TRBV7-2
j_gene: TRBJ2-4
d_gene: TRBD2
abundance: -
CDR3aa: CASSSGGGRRNIQYF
CDR3nt: TGTGCCAGCAGCTCCGGGGGGGGCCGGAGGAACATTCAGTACTTC

v_gene: TRBV6-4
j_gene: TRBJ1-6
d_gene: -
abundance: few
CDR3aa: CASRPTGISYNSPLHF
CDR3nt: TGTGCCAGCAGACCTACAGGGATCTCCTATAATTCACCCCTCCACTTT

v_gene: TRBV11-1
j_gene: TRBJ2-1
d_gene: -
abundance: few
CDR3aa: CASSRILQTEQFF
CDR3nt: TGTGCCAGCAGCCGAATCTTGCAAACTGAGCAGTTCTTC

v_gene: TRBV19
j_gene: TRBJ2-7
d_gene: TRBD2
abundance: once
CDR3aa: CASSIVGGGYYEQYF
CDR3nt: TGTGCCAGTAGTATCGTTGGGGGGGGGTACTACGAGCAGTACTTC

v_gene: TRBV5-4
j_gene: TRBJ2-2
d_gene: TRBD1
abundance: -
CDR3aa: CASSLQGVLGGELFF
CDR3nt: TGTGCCAGCAGCTTGCAGGGGGTTTTAGGCGGGGAGCTGTTTTTT

v_gene: TRBV12-3/TRBV12-4
j_gene: TRBJ2-3
d_gene: -
abundance: -
CDR3aa: CASSLAGKSSTDTQYF
CDR3nt: TGTGCCAGCAGTTTAGCGGGGAAGAGTAGCACAGATACGCAGTATTTT

v_gene: TRBV5-4
j_gene: TRBJ2-5
d_gene: TRBD2
abundance: -
CDR3aa: CASSLVSSGGLKTQYF
CDR3nt: TGTGCCAGCAGCTTGGTTTCTAGCGGGGGGTTAAAGACCCAGTACTTC

v_gene: TRBV4-3
j_gene: TRBJ1-2
d_gene: -
abundance: few
CDR3aa: CASSGDRYYGYTF
CDR3nt: TGCGCCAGCAGCGGTGACAGGTACTATGGCTACACCTTC

v_gene: TRBV7-2
j_gene: TRBJ1-2
d_gene: TRBD1
abundance: few
CDR3aa: CASSFTGGNGYTF
CDR3nt: TGTGCCAGCAGCTTTACAGGGGGCAATGGCTACACCTTC

v_gene: TRBV19
j_gene: TRBJ1-1
d_gene: TRBD1
abundance: -
CDR3aa: CASTKARTGDTEAFF
CDR3nt: TGTGCCAGTACCAAGGCGAGAACAGGGGACACTGAAGCTTTCTTT

v_gene: TRBV12-3/TRBV12-4
j_gene: TRBJ2-7
d_gene: TRBD1
abundance: -
CDR3aa: CASSFGQGVYF
CDR3nt: TGTGCCAGCAGTTTTGGGCAGGGGGTGTACTTC

v_gene: TRBV12-5
j_gene: TRBJ1-1
d_gene: -
abundance: few
CDR3aa: CASGLVQGVDSRAYTEAFF
CDR3nt: TGTGCTAGTGGTTTGGTACAGGGAGTGGACAGCAGGGCATACACTGAAGCTTTCTTT

v_gene: TRBV28
j_gene: TRBJ2-2
d_gene: -
abundance: few
CDR3aa: CASSLDEWGRNTGELFF
CDR3nt: TGTGCCAGCAGTCTGGACGAGTGGGGGAGGAACACCGGGGAGCTGTTTTTT

v_gene: TRBV6-5
j_gene: TRBJ2-4
d_gene: -
abundance: -
CDR3aa: CASSYGATGSDIQYF
CDR3nt: TGTGCCAGCAGTTACGGAGCTACGGGGTCGGACATTCAGTACTTC

v_gene: TRBV10-3
j_gene: TRBJ1-2
d_gene: -
abundance: medium-sized
CDR3aa: CAISESRMANYGYTF
CDR3nt: TGTGCCATCAGTGAGTCGAGGATGGCTAACTATGGCTACACCTTC

v_gene: TRBV29-1
j_gene: TRBJ1-3
d_gene: -
abundance: -
CDR3aa: CSAQSGNTIYF
CDR3nt: TGCAGCGCCCAGTCTGGAAACACCATATATTTT

v_gene: TRBV7-9
j_gene: TRBJ2-7
d_gene: -
abundance: -
CDR3aa: CASSPKVRVSYEQYF
CDR3nt: TGTGCCAGCAGCCCGAAAGTCAGGGTCTCCTACGAGCAGTACTTC

v_gene: TRBV11-3
j_gene: TRBJ1-2
d_gene: -
abundance: -
CDR3aa: CASSPKIMDGYTF
CDR3nt: TGTGCCAGCAGCCCAAAGATTATGGATGGCTACACCTTC